These T cell receptor beta chains were read from a single sample in a study of blood T cell repertoires in COVID-19. Assay used: immunoSEQ multiplex PCR; TCRdb lists only in-frame clones, some missing. In the table there are over 250,000 clones, approximately 84% of which are singletons. Sequenced: peripheral blood. All receptors derive from a human donor with COVID-19, enrolled during active disease. The donor label of this sample is uncertain. Both conserved end residues are part of each CDR3. The D gene is left open where the match is weak. Size values are once, few and many counts, or a class for expanded clones, and some rows have none.

d_gene: TRBD1
abundance: NA
v_gene: TRBV9
j_gene: TRBJ2-1
CDR3nt: TGTGCCAGCAGCGTAACCGGGACAGGGCGGAGTGAGCAGTTCTTC
CDR3aa: CASSVTGTGRSEQFF

d_gene: NA
abundance: once
v_gene: TRBV28
j_gene: TRBJ1-3
CDR3nt: TGTGCCAGCAGTTTATGGAGATCTCAGGCCGACTCTGGAAACACCATATATTTT
CDR3aa: CASSLWRSQADSGNTIYF

d_gene: NA
abundance: NA
v_gene: TRBV5-1
j_gene: TRBJ2-1
CDR3nt: TGCGCCAGCAGCTTCGGACAGGGAGGGGGCAATGAGCAGTTCTTC
CDR3aa: CASSFGQGGGNEQFF

d_gene: NA
abundance: NA
v_gene: TRBV11-2
j_gene: TRBJ1-1
CDR3nt: TGTGCCAGCAGCTTCCACGGTGCTGAAGCTTTCTTT
CDR3aa: CASSFHGAEAFF

d_gene: TRBD2
abundance: NA
v_gene: TRBV13
j_gene: TRBJ2-1
CDR3nt: TGTGCCAGCAGCTTAAGAAGCGGGAGAGCCTACAATGAGCAGTTCTTC
CDR3aa: CASSLRSGRAYNEQFF

d_gene: TRBD2
abundance: NA
v_gene: TRBV10-1
j_gene: TRBJ2-5
CDR3nt: TGCGCCAGCAGTGAGTCGAAGACTAGCGGCCAAGAGACCCAGTACTTC
CDR3aa: CASSESKTSGQETQYF

d_gene: TRBD1
abundance: NA
v_gene: TRBV6-5
j_gene: TRBJ1-2
CDR3nt: TGTGCCAGCAGTTATGACAGGGGGTTAGTCTACACCTTC
CDR3aa: CASSYDRGLVYTF

d_gene: NA
abundance: few
v_gene: TRBV7-9
j_gene: TRBJ1-2
CDR3nt: TGTGCCAGCAGCTTAGATCGGACTACTAGCTATGGCTACACCTTC
CDR3aa: CASSLDRTTSYGYTF

d_gene: TRBD1
abundance: NA
v_gene: TRBV2
j_gene: TRBJ1-4
CDR3nt: TGTGCCAGCAGGGAGGGACAGGGTCCAGAAAAACTGTTTTTT
CDR3aa: CASREGQGPEKLFF

d_gene: NA
abundance: NA
v_gene: TRBV7-3
j_gene: TRBJ2-3
CDR3nt: TGTGCCAGCAGCTTTGGATCCCGAGGAGATACGCAGTATTTT
CDR3aa: CASSFGSRGDTQYF

d_gene: TRBD2
abundance: few
v_gene: TRBV4-3
j_gene: TRBJ2-1
CDR3nt: TGCGCCAGCAGCCTAACCGGGACTAGCATCGATGAGCAGTTCTTC
CDR3aa: CASSLTGTSIDEQFF

d_gene: TRBD1
abundance: NA
v_gene: TRBV9
j_gene: TRBJ1-1
CDR3nt: TGTGCCAGCAGCGTAGCTTGGACAGGGACGAATGAAGCTTTCTTT
CDR3aa: CASSVAWTGTNEAFF

d_gene: NA
abundance: NA
v_gene: TRBV30
j_gene: TRBJ2-3
CDR3nt: TGTGCCTGGAGTGTCCGGGGGAATCAGCCCCAGTATTTT
CDR3aa: CAWSVRGNQPQYF

d_gene: TRBD1
abundance: NA
v_gene: TRBV6-4
j_gene: TRBJ1-2
CDR3nt: TGTGCCAGCAGTGAGACGGGACAGGGAGACTATGGCTACACCTTC
CDR3aa: CASSETGQGDYGYTF

d_gene: NA
abundance: NA
v_gene: TRBV19
j_gene: TRBJ1-5
CDR3nt: TGTGCCTCCGTAGTATACGGGGGCAATCAGCCCCAGCATTTT
CDR3aa: CASVVYGGNQPQHF

d_gene: NA
abundance: NA
v_gene: TRBV6-1
j_gene: TRBJ2-4
CDR3nt: TGTGCCAGCAGTGACCCCGAGCCTCTAACAGTTCAGTACTTC
CDR3aa: CASSDPEPLTVQYF

d_gene: NA
abundance: NA
v_gene: TRBV30
j_gene: TRBJ2-7
CDR3nt: TGTGCCTGGAGTATAGCACGCTCCTACGAGCAGTACTTC
CDR3aa: CAWSIARSYEQYF

d_gene: TRBD2
abundance: NA
v_gene: TRBV28
j_gene: TRBJ2-7
CDR3nt: TGTGCCAGCAGTTTATGGACTAGCGGGAGTTACGAGCAGTACTTC
CDR3aa: CASSLWTSGSYEQYF

d_gene: NA
abundance: NA
v_gene: TRBV6-6
j_gene: TRBJ2-7
CDR3nt: TGTGCCAGCAGTCCCTCGCGAGAGCAGTACTTC
CDR3aa: CASSPSREQYF

d_gene: NA
abundance: NA
v_gene: TRBV7-2
j_gene: TRBJ2-1
CDR3nt: TGTGCCAGCAGCTTAGCCCGGGAGAATGGTGAGCAGTTCTTC
CDR3aa: CASSLARENGEQFF

d_gene: TRBD2
abundance: few
v_gene: TRBV7-3
j_gene: TRBJ2-1
CDR3nt: TGTGCCAGCAGCTTGGGACTAGCGGGACCCAATGAGCAGTTCTTC
CDR3aa: CASSLGLAGPNEQFF

d_gene: TRBD1
abundance: once
v_gene: TRBV6-2/TRBV6-3
j_gene: TRBJ1-1
CDR3nt: TGTGCCAGCAGCCGAGAGACAGGGGACACTGAAGCTTTCTTT
CDR3aa: CASSRETGDTEAFF

d_gene: NA
abundance: NA
v_gene: TRBV11-3
j_gene: TRBJ2-1
CDR3nt: TGTGCCAGCAGCCCACGTTGGCTGCGGGAGCAGTTCTTC
CDR3aa: CASSPRWLREQFF

d_gene: TRBD1
abundance: many
v_gene: TRBV9
j_gene: TRBJ2-1
CDR3nt: TGTGCCAGCAGCGTAGAGGGACAGGGGGCCTACAATGAGCAGTTCTTC
CDR3aa: CASSVEGQGAYNEQFF

d_gene: NA
abundance: NA
v_gene: TRBV28
j_gene: TRBJ2-5
CDR3nt: TGTGCCAGCAGTTTCACCAGAAACCAAGAGACCCAGTACTTC
CDR3aa: CASSFTRNQETQYF

d_gene: NA
abundance: NA
v_gene: TRBV7-9
j_gene: TRBJ1-5
CDR3nt: TGTGCCAGCAGCCGTGAGGTGCCGGCTCATCAGCCCCAGCATTTT
CDR3aa: CASSREVPAHQPQHF

d_gene: TRBD1
abundance: few
v_gene: TRBV4-2
j_gene: TRBJ2-7
CDR3nt: TGTGCCAGCAGCCAAGAGCCGGACAGGGCCTACGAGCAGTACTTC
CDR3aa: CASSQEPDRAYEQYF

d_gene: TRBD2
abundance: NA
v_gene: TRBV30
j_gene: TRBJ2-7
CDR3nt: TGTGCCTGGACCACCGGACTAGCGGACTACGAGCAGTACTTC
CDR3aa: CAWTTGLADYEQYF

d_gene: NA
abundance: NA
v_gene: TRBV7-9
j_gene: TRBJ1-5
CDR3nt: TGTGCCAGCAGCCTGGAGAATAGCAATCAGCCCCAGCATTTT
CDR3aa: CASSLENSNQPQHF

d_gene: TRBD1
abundance: NA
v_gene: TRBV18
j_gene: TRBJ1-1
CDR3nt: TGTGCCAGCTCACCCCCTACTGGGACAGCCGTCCCTGAAGCTTTCTTT
CDR3aa: CASSPPTGTAVPEAFF

d_gene: NA
abundance: NA
v_gene: TRBV4-1
j_gene: TRBJ1-2
CDR3nt: TGCGCCAGCAGCCAAGGGGGGCAGGTCAACTATGGCTACACCTTC
CDR3aa: CASSQGGQVNYGYTF

d_gene: TRBD1
abundance: NA
v_gene: TRBV9
j_gene: TRBJ1-5
CDR3nt: TGTGCCAGCAGCCTCGGACAGGGAGGTCAGCCCCAGCATTTT
CDR3aa: CASSLGQGGQPQHF

d_gene: TRBD1
abundance: NA
v_gene: TRBV4-3
j_gene: TRBJ2-3
CDR3nt: TGCGCCAGCAGCCAAGACAGACAGGGGGCTCGGTATACGCAGTATTTT
CDR3aa: CASSQDRQGARYTQYF

d_gene: NA
abundance: NA
v_gene: TRBV18
j_gene: TRBJ2-4
CDR3nt: TGTGCCAGCTCACCATTGTTGGAGCAAAACATTCAGTACTTC
CDR3aa: CASSPLLEQNIQYF

d_gene: TRBD1
abundance: NA
v_gene: TRBV5-1
j_gene: TRBJ2-7
CDR3nt: TGCGCCAGCACCCTCGGGGACAGCCTCTCCTACGAGCAGTACTTC
CDR3aa: CASTLGDSLSYEQYF

d_gene: TRBD1
abundance: few
v_gene: TRBV5-4
j_gene: TRBJ1-1
CDR3nt: TGTGCCAGCAGACCAATGACAGGGGGTCGGACTGAAGCTTTCTTT
CDR3aa: CASRPMTGGRTEAFF

d_gene: TRBD2
abundance: NA
v_gene: TRBV11-3
j_gene: TRBJ2-3
CDR3nt: TGTGCCAGCAGCCCCGGTGGCGGGAGGGGCACAGATACGCAGTATTTT
CDR3aa: CASSPGGGRGTDTQYF

d_gene: TRBD1
abundance: NA
v_gene: TRBV19
j_gene: TRBJ2-7
CDR3nt: TGTGCCAGTAGTACGGACAGGCGAGGCGAGCAGTACTTC
CDR3aa: CASSTDRRGEQYF

d_gene: NA
abundance: NA
v_gene: TRBV7-2
j_gene: TRBJ1-4
CDR3nt: TGTGCCAGCAGCTTTGTGCTGGGGGCGGATGAAAAACTGTTTTTT
CDR3aa: CASSFVLGADEKLFF

d_gene: TRBD2
abundance: once
v_gene: TRBV28
j_gene: TRBJ2-3
CDR3nt: TGTGCCAGCAGTAGTCGGTCCGGCCCTAGCGGGAGCGGCACAGATACGCAGTATTTT
CDR3aa: CASSSRSGPSGSGTDTQYF

d_gene: TRBD2
abundance: NA
v_gene: TRBV7-3
j_gene: TRBJ2-3
CDR3nt: TGTGCCAGCAGCCCTGGACTAGCATCGGATACGCAGTATTTT
CDR3aa: CASSPGLASDTQYF

d_gene: NA
abundance: NA
v_gene: TRBV19
j_gene: TRBJ2-7
CDR3nt: TGTGCCAGTAGGAATACAGGGTACGAGCAGTACTTC
CDR3aa: CASRNTGYEQYF

d_gene: NA
abundance: NA
v_gene: TRBV28
j_gene: TRBJ2-3
CDR3nt: TGTGCCAGCAGTTCCCTGGGACTTTACTACACTAGCACAGATACGCAGTATTTT
CDR3aa: CASSSLGLYYTSTDTQYF